This TCR beta chain was observed in a study of blood T cells in healthy people across ages. Study results and limitations: Since the PBMCs were unsorted, naive and antigen-experienced cells could not be conclusively compared.

Every sample had a minimum of 6 million PBMCs isolated. A second about 7 to 12 cycle PCR used barcoded and J-beta primers. MiXCR, applied by TCRdb to the 5' RACE reads, yields one record per CDR3 protein. The repertoire holds 1.5 million to 2 million distinct CDR3 sequences, 28% seen once, with less than 9.5% in the top ten. This clonotype appeared a few times. Its antigen is as yet unknown. Sequenced material: blood. The TCR originated in a woman in her twenties or thirties in good health.

CDR3 sequence: CSARKASSGTDTQYF. For the CDR3, the DNA is TGCAGTGCTAGAAAGGCTAGTTCTGGGACAGATACGCAGTATTTT. V is TRBV20-1 and J is TRBJ2-3; unclear D gene. The CDR3 totals 15 residues. From germline, CDR1 is DFQATT and CDR2 SNEGSKA (reference sequence). The germline V and J ends were trimmed by 2 bases and 3 bases, with 15 bases remaining between them.